The clone carrying this TCR beta chain is a singleton in its sample. Its target is not known. Controls had myeloablative marrow grafts with methotrexate and calcineurin inhibitor, sampled at 1 year. This CDR3 region has 16 residues. The V gene end was trimmed by 2 bases and the J gene end by 5 bases; junction bases not matched to a gene: 8. The V gene's germline CDR1 is KGHSH and CDR2 LQKENI. The data are from a study of T cells after posttransplantation cyclophosphamide. Measured with immunoSEQ multiplex PCR; TCRdb has only the in-frame clones, and not every one. The data contain 15,000 to 19,000 clones, roughly 83% of them singletons. Study-wide results and caveats: TRB overlap between skin or GI tissue T cells and blood was limited. Donor-recipient repertoire similarity was low at 1-2 months, rising over year one. TRB clonality was highly associated with recipient CMV seropositivity and reactivation.

The sample was PBMCs, taken approximately 370 days after allogeneic stem cell transplant with calcineurin inhibitor and methotrexate. The source of this sequence is a male patient younger than 35 who received an allogeneic stem cell transplant from a related donor, was CMV-positive, and had no GVHD. The graft donor may have contributed some T cells. V and J are TRBV18 and TRBJ2-3, with TRBD1 identical over 9 bases. The CDR3 protein is CASSPGTGWSGDTQYF. In DNA form, the CDR3 reads TGTGCCAGCTCACCAGGGACAGGGTGGAGTGGAGATACGCAGTATTTT.